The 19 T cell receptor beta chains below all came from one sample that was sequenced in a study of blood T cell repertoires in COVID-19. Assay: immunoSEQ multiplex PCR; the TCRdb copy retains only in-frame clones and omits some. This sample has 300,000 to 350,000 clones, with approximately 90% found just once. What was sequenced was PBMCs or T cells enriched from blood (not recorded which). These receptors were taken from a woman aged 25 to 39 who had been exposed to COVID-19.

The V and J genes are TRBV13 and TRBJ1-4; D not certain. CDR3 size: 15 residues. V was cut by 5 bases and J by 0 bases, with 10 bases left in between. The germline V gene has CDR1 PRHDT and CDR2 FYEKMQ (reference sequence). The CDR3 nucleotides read TGTGCCAGCAGCATCTCACTTGCAACTAATGAAAAACTGTTTTTT. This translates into CASSISLATNEKLFF.

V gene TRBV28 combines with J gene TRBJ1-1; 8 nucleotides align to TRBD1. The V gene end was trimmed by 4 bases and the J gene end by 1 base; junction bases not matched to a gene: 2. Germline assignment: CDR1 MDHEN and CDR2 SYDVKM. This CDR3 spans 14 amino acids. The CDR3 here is CASSSGTGNTEAFF. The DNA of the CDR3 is TGTGCCAGCAGTTCAGGGACAGGGAACACTGAAGCTTTCTTT.

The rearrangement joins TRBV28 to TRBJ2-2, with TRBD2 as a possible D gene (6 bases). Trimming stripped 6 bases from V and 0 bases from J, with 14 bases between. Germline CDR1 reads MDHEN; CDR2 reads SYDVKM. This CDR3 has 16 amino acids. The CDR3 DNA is TGTGCCAGCAGATCCTCTGCGGGGCCGAACACCGGGGAGCTGTTTTTT. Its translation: CASRSSAGPNTGELFF.

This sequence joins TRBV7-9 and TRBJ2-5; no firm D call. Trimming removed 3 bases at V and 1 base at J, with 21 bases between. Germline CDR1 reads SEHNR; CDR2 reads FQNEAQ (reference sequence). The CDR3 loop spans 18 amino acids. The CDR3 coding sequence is TGTGCCAGCAGCTTTGCCCCTCGAGGCGGCAAACTCCAAGAGACCCAGTACTTC. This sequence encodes CASSFAPRGGKLQETQYF.

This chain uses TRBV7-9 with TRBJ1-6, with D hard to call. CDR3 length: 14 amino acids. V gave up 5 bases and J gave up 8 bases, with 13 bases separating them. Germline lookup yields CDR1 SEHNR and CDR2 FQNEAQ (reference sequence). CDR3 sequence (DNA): TGTGCCAGCAGCAGAGCGGACGGCTATTCACCCCTCCACTTT. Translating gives CASSRADGYSPLHF.

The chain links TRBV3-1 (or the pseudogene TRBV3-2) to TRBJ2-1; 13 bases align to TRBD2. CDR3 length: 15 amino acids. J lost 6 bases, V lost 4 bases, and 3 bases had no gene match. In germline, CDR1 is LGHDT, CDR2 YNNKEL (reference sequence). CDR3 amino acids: CASSPRLAGGNEQFF. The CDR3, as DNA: TGTGCCAGCAGCCCCCGACTAGCGGGGGGCAATGAGCAGTTCTTC.

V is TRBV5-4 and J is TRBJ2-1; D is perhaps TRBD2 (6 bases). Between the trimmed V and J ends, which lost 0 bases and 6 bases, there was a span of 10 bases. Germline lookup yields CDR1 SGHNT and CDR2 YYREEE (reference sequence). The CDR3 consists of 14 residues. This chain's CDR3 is CASSLEAGRNEQFF. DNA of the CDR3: TGTGCCAGCAGCTTGGAGGCGGGGCGCAATGAGCAGTTCTTC.

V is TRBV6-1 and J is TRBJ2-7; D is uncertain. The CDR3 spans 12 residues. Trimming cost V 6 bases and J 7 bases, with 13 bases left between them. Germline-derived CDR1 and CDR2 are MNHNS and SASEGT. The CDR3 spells CASSSRAREQYF. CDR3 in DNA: TGTGCCAGCAGCTCCCGCGCCCGGGAGCAGTACTTC.

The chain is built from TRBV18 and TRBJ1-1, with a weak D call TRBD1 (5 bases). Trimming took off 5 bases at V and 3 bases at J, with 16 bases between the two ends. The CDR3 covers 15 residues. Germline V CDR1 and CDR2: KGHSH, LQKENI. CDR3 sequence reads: CASSYSGLPDTEAFF. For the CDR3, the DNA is TGTGCCAGCTCATATTCGGGACTCCCTGACACTGAAGCTTTCTTT. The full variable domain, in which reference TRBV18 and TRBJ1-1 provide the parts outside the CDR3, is NAGVMQNPRHLVRRRGQEARLRCSPMKGHSHVYWYRQLPEEGLKFMVYLQKENIIDESGMPKERFSAEFPKEGPSILRIQQVVRGDSAAYFCASSYSGLPDTEAFFGQGTRLTVV.

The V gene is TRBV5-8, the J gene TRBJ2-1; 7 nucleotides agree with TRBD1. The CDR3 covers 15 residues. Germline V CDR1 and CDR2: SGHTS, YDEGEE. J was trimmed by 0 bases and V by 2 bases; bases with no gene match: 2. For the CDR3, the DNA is TGTGCCAGCAGCTTCAGGGGGAGCTCCTACAATGAGCAGTTCTTC. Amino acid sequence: CASSFRGSSYNEQFF.

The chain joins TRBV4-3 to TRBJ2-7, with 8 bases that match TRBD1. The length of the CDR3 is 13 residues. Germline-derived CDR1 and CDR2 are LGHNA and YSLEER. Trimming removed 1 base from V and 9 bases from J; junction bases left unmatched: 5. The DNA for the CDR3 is TGCGCCAGCAGCCAAGGCCGACAGGGGTCGCAGTACTTC. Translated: CASSQGRQGSQYF.

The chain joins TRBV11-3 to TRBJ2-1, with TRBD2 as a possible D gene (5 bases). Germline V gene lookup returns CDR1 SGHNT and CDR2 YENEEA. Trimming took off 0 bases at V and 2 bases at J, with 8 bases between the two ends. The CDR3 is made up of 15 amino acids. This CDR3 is CASSLDGVTYNEQFF. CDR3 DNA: TGTGCCAGCAGCTTAGACGGGGTGACCTACAATGAGCAGTTCTTC.

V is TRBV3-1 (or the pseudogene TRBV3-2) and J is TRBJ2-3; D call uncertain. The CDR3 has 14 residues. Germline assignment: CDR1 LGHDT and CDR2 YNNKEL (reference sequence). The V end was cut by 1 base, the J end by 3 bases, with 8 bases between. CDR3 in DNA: TGTGCCAGCAGCCAAGGTGGCTGGACAGATACGCAGTATTTT. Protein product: CASSQGGWTDTQYF.

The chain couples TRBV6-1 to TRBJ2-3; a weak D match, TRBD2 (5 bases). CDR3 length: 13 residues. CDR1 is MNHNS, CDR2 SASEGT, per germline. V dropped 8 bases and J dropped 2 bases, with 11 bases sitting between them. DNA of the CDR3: TGTGCCAGCGGCGGGTGGGTCACAGATACGCAGTATTTT. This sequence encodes CASGGWVTDTQYF.

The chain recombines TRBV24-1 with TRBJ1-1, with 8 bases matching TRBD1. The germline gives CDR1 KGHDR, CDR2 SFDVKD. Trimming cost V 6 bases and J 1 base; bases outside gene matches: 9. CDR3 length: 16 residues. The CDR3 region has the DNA TGTGCCACCAGTAATGGGACAGGTCTAGCGAACACTGAAGCTTTCTTT. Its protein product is CATSNGTGLANTEAFF.

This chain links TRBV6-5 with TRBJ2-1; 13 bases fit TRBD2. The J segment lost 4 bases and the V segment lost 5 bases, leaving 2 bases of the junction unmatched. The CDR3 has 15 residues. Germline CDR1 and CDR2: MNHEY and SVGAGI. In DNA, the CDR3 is TGTGCCAGCAGTCTACTAGCGGGAGGGTACAATGAGCAGTTCTTC. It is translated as CASSLLAGGYNEQFF.

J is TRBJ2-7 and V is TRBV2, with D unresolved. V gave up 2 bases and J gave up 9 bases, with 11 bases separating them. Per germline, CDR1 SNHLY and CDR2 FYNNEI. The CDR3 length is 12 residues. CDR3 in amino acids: CASSETGYGQYF. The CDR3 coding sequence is TGTGCCAGCAGTGAAACGGGTTATGGGCAGTACTTC.

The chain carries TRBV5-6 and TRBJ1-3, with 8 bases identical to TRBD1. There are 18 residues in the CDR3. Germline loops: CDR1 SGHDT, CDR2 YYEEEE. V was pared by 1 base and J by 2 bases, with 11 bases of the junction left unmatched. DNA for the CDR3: TGTGCCAGCAGCTTGTTTTCTCTCCAGGACAGGGCTGGAAACACCATATATTTT. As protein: CASSLFSLQDRAGNTIYF.

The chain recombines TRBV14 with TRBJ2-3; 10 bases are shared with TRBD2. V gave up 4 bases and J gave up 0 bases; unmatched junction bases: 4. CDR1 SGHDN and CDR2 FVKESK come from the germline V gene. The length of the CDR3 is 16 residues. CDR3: CASSLGLAASTDTQYF. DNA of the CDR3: TGTGCCAGCAGCCTAGGACTAGCGGCCAGCACAGATACGCAGTATTTT.